This T cell receptor (beta chain) appears in the sequencing data of a study of cytomegalovirus exposure and HLA in healthy donors. Overall study results and limits: In a later analysis, more than 15,000 TCR beta sequences were associated with HLA alleles at 0.05 false discovery rate. In vitro confirmation showed a few CMV-associated chains to be CMV antigen specific. Productive status was seen about 90% or about 30% of the time for most TCR beta V segments in an earlier analysis.

PCR primers comprised 60 Vbeta and 13 Jbeta primers. Clones were read by immunoSEQ multiplex PCR, and TCRdb kept only the in-frame ones, dropping some. The table lists under 100,000 clones, 65% to 80% of them singletons. In its sample, this clone was seen once. The antigen is not known. Sequencing was carried out using PBMCs. This receptor was taken from a man between 25 and 39 years old in good health and CMV-seronegative.

The CDR3 spells CASSLGTGDNGYTF. In nucleotides, the CDR3 is TGTGCCAGCAGCTTAGGGACAGGGGATAATGGCTACACCTTC. The chain links TRBV7-2 to TRBJ1-2; 9 bases fit TRBD1. This CDR3 region has 14 residues. The germline gives CDR1 SGHTA, CDR2 FQGNSA. Trimming at V came to 1 base and at J to 6 bases, leaving 3 bases not matched to a gene.